One T cell receptor beta chain is described in this entry. PCR used 60 Vbeta primers and 13 Jbeta primers. Under the authors' procedure: In a later analysis, of 80 million or so unique beta chains, around 9.9 million appeared in at least two donors. Clones were sequenced by immunoSEQ multiplex PCR, and TCRdb holds only the in-frame ones, with some missing. Clone size and the V and J calls come from that table; the DNA yielded D and trimming. The top ten hold about 0.76% of the sample, which has 180,000 or so clones, more than 80% seen once. This sample stems from a study of cytomegalovirus exposure and HLA in healthy donors. The TCR comes from a woman in her late teens or twenties in good health and CMV-seronegative. Sequencing was carried out using PBMCs.

This CDR3 reads CASTRTGNTEAFF. DNA of the CDR3: TGTGCCAGCACAAGGACAGGGAACACTGAAGCTTTCTTT. The J gene is TRBJ1-1, the V gene TRBV6-5; TRBD1 aligns across 7 bases. Germline V lookup: CDR1 MNHEY, CDR2 SVGAGI. This CDR3 region has 13 residues. Trimming took 7 bases from V and 1 from J; bases not matched to a gene: 3.